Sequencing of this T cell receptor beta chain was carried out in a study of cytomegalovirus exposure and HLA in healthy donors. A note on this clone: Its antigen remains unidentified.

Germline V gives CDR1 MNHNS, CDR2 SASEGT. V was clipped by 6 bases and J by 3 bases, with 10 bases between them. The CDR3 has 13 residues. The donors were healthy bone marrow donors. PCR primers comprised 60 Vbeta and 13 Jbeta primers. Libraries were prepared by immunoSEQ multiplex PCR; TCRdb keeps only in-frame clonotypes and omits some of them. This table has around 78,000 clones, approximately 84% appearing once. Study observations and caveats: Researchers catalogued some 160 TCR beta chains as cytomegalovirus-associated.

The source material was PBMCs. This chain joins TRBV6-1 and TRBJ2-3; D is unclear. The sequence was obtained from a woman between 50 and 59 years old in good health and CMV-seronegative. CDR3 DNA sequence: TGTGCCAGCAGGACCCGGGTGACAGATACGCAGTATTTT. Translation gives CASRTRVTDTQYF.